This T cell receptor (beta chain) was obtained from a study of blood T cell repertoires in COVID-19. The ends were cut back, 0 bases at V and 0 bases at J, with 12 bases in the middle. CDR3 length: 17 amino acids. Germline-derived CDR1 and CDR2 are SGHRS and YFSETQ. Libraries were prepared by immunoSEQ multiplex PCR; TCRdb keeps only in-frame clonotypes and omits some of them. The table shows around 100,000 clones, with around 91% occurring only once. The specimen sequenced was peripheral blood. V is TRBV5-1 and J is TRBJ1-4; D may be TRBD1 (6 bases). The TCR originated in a woman older than 75 with acute or convalescent COVID-19. CDR3: CASSLVSGGSTNEKLFF. CDR3 nucleotide sequence: TGCGCCAGCAGCTTGGTGTCGGGGGGCTCAACTAATGAAAAACTGTTTTTT. Full variable domain (remainder filled in from reference TRBV5-1 and TRBJ1-4): KAGVTQTPRYLIKTRGQQVTLSCSPISGHRSVSWYQQTPGQGLQFLFEYFSETQRNKGNFPGRFSGRQFSNSRSEMNVSTLELGDSALYLCASSLVSGGSTNEKLFFGSGTQLSVL.